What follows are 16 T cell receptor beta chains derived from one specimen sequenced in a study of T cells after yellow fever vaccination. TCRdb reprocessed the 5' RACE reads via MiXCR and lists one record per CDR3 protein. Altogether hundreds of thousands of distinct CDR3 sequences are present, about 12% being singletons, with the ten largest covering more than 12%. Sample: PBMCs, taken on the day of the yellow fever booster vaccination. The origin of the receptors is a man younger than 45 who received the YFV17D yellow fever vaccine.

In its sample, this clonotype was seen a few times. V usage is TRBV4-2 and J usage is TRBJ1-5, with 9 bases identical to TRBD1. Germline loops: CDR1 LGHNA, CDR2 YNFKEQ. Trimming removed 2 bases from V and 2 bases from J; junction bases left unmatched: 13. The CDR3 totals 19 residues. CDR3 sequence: CASSQITGSGTGRNQPQHF. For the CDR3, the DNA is TGTGCCAGCAGCCAAATAACGGGTTCGGGGACAGGGCGCAATCAGCCCCAGCATTTT.

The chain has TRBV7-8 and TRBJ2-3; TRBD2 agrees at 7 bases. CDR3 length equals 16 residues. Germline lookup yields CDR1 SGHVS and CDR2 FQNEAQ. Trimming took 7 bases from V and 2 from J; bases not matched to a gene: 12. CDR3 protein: CASIPLGGRDTDTQYF. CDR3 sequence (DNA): TGTGCCAGCATCCCTCTCGGGGGGAGGGACACAGATACGCAGTATTTT.

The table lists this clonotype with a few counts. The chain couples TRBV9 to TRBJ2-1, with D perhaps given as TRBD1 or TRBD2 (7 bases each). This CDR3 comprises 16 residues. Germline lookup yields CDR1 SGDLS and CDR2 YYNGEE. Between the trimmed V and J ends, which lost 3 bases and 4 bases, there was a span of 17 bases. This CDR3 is CASSESRGGTYNEQFF. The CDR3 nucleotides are TGTGCCAGCAGCGAGAGCAGGGGGGGCACATACAATGAGCAGTTCTTC.

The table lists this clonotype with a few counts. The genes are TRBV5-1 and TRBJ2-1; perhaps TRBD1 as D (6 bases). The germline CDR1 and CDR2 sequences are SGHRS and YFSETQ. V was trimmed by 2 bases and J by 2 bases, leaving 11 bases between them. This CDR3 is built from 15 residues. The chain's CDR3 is CASSLKRGTYNEQFF. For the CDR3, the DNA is TGCGCCAGCAGCTTAAAGAGGGGGACCTACAATGAGCAGTTCTTC.

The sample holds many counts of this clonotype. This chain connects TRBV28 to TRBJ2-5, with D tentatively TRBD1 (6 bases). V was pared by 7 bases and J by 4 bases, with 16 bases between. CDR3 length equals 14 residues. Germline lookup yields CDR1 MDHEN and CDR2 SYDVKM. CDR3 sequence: CASISTGQGETQYF. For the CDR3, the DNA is TGTGCCAGCATTAGTACAGGGCAGGGAGAGACCCAGTACTTC.

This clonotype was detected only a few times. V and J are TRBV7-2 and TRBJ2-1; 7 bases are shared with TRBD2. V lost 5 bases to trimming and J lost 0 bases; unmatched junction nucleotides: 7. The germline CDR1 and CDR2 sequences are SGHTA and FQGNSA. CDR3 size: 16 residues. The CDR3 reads CASSRTSAHSYNEQFF. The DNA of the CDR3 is TGTGCCAGCAGCCGCACTAGCGCCCACTCCTACAATGAGCAGTTCTTC.

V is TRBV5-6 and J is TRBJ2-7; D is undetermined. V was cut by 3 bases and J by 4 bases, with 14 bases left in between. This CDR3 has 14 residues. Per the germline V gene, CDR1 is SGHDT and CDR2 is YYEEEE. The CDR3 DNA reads TGTGCCAGCAGCTGGGGTGGGCTGGAGTACGAGCAGTACTTC. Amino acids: CASSWGGLEYEQYF.

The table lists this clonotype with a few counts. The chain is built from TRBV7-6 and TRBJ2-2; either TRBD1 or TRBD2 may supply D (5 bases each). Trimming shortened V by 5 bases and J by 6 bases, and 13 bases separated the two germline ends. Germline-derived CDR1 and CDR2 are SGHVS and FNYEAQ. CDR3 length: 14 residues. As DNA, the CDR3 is TGTGCCAGCAGCCCGGGGCTAGGAGCCGGGGAGCTGTTTTTT. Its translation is CASSPGLGAGELFF.

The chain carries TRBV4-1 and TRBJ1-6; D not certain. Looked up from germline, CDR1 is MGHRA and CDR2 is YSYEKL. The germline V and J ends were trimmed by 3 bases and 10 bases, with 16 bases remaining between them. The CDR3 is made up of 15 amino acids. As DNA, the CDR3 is TGCGCCAGCAGCCACGGAGGCGGGTCGGGCTCACCCCTCCACTTT. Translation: CASSHGGGSGSPLHF.

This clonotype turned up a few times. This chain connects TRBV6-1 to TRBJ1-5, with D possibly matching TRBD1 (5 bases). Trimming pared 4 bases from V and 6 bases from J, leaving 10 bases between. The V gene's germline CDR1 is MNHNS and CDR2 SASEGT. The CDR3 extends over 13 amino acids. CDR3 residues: CASSVGAGQPQHF. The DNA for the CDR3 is TGTGCCAGCAGTGTAGGGGCCGGTCAGCCCCAGCATTTT.

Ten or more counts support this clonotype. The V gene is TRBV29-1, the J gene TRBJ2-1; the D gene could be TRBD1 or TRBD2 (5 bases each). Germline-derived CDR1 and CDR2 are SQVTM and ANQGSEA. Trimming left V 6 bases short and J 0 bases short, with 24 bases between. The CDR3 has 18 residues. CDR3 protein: CSVTPGPLSESSYNEQFF. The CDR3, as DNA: TGCAGCGTCACCCCGGGACCCTTGTCTGAGAGCTCCTACAATGAGCAGTTCTTC.

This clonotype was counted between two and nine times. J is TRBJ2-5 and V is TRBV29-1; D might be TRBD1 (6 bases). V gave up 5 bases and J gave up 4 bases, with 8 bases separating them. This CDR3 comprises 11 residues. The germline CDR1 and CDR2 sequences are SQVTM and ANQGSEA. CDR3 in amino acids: CSVYRVETQYF. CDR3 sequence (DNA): TGCAGCGTTTACAGGGTAGAGACCCAGTACTTC.

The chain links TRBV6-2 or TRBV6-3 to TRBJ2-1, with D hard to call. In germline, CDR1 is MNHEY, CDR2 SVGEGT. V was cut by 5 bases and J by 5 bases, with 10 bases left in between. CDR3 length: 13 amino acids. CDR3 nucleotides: TGTGCCAGCAGTCAGCTTGGGGACAATGAGCAGTTCTTC. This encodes CASSQLGDNEQFF.

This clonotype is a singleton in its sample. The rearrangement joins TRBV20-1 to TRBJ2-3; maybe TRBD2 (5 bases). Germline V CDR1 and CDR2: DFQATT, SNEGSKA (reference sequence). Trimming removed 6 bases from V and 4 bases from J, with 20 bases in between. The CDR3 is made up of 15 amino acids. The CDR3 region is CSAALGTGGPDTQYF. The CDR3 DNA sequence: TGCAGTGCAGCCTTGGGTACTGGAGGACCAGATACGCAGTATTTT.

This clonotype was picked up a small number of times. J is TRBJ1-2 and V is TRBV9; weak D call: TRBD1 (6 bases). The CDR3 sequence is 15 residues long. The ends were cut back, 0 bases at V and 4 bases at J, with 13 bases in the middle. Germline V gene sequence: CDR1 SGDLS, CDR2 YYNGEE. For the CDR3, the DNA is TGTGCCAGCAGCGTAGCGTCGACAGGCCCCTATGGCTACACCTTC. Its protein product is CASSVASTGPYGYTF.

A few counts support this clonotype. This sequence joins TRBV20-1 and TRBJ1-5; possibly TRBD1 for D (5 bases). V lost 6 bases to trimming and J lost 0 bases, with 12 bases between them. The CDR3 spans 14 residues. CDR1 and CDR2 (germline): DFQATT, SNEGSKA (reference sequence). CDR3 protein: CSAGRGSSNQPQHF. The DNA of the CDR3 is TGCAGTGCAGGTCGGGGCAGTAGCAATCAGCCCCAGCATTTT.